A selection of T cell receptor beta chains follows, all from one sample in a study of blood T cell repertoires in COVID-19. The data were produced by immunoSEQ multiplex PCR, yet TCRdb's version contains in-frame clones alone and is incomplete. This sample has 350,000 to 400,000 clones, with roughly 88% found just once. Sequencing was carried out using PBMCs or T cells enriched from blood (not recorded which). These TCRs come from a woman in her 30s with acute COVID-19. CDR3s include the opening cysteine and the closing phenylalanine or tryptophan. D genes are given only for firm matches. For some rows the clone size is stated as once, few or many, or as a class when expanded; others skip it.

V gene	clone size	D gene	J gene	CDR3 DNA	CDR3 protein
TRBV19	-	-	TRBJ1-3	TGTGCCAGTAAGATGACAGGACCAACCTCTGGAAACACCATATATTTT	CASKMTGPTSGNTIYF
TRBV6-5	once	TRBD1	TRBJ1-2	TGTGCCAGCAGGTTGGACAGGGGGATTGATGGCTACACCTTC	CASRLDRGIDGYTF
TRBV15	-	-	TRBJ2-3	TGTGCCACCAGCAGAGATAGAAATACGCAGTATTTT	CATSRDRNTQYF
TRBV30	-	TRBD2	TRBJ2-7	TGTGCCTGGAATCGGGGGGTCAACTCCTACGAGCAGTACTTC	CAWNRGVNSYEQYF
TRBV10-3	few	TRBD1	TRBJ1-2	TGTGCCATCAGTGAGCCCGGGACAGGGGCAGGCTACACCTTC	CAISEPGTGAGYTF
TRBV5-1	-	-	TRBJ1-3	TGCGCCAGCAGCTTGGCCGGACAGTACTCTGGAAACACCATATATTTT	CASSLAGQYSGNTIYF
TRBV6-4	-	TRBD1	TRBJ2-5	TGTGCCAGCAGTGAGGGGACAGGCGACCAAGAGACCCAGTACTTC	CASSEGTGDQETQYF
TRBV5-1	-	TRBD1	TRBJ1-1	TGCGCCAGCAGCTCCGGGGACAGGCGAAATAGGGATGCTTTCTTT	CASSSGDRRNRDAFF
TRBV3-1/TRBV3-2	-	TRBD1	TRBJ2-7	TGTGCCAGCAGCCAAGGACAGGGACCCACCTACGAGCAGTACTTC	CASSQGQGPTYEQYF
TRBV2	-	TRBD1	TRBJ2-3	TGTGCCAGCAGCGACAGGGGGCGCGGCACAGATACGCAGTATTTT	CASSDRGRGTDTQYF
TRBV5-1	-	-	TRBJ1-1	TGCGCCAGCAGCTTGTTTGGCGAGGCTTACACTGAAGCTTTCTTT	CASSLFGEAYTEAFF
TRBV4-3	-	TRBD2	TRBJ2-5	TGCGCCAGCAGCCAACTAGCGGGGTACCAAGAGACCCAGTACTTC	CASSQLAGYQETQYF
TRBV10-3	-	-	TRBJ1-3	TGTGCCATCAGTCTCTCAGGAGCGGTTGGAAACACCATATATTTT	CAISLSGAVGNTIYF
TRBV2	-	-	TRBJ1-3	TGTGCCAGCAGTGCCTCGACAGCTAGCTCTGGAAACACCATATATTTT	CASSASTASSGNTIYF
TRBV4-1	-	-	TRBJ2-1	TGCGCCAGCAGCCAACCACTTGAGAGCTCCTACAATGAGCAGTTCTTC	CASSQPLESSYNEQFF
TRBV3-1/TRBV3-2	-	-	TRBJ2-7	TGTGCCAGCAGCCAAGTAGGGAGTAGGTACGAGCAGTACTTC	CASSQVGSRYEQYF
TRBV6-1	-	-	TRBJ2-2	TGTGCCAGCAGTGAATCTATCCCCCTAGGCGGGGCGAACACCGGGGAGCTGTTTTTT	CASSESIPLGGANTGELFF
TRBV7-8	-	-	TRBJ2-1	TGTGCCAGCAGCCCACAGGGAAACGGCAATGAGCAGTTCTTC	CASSPQGNGNEQFF
TRBV28	-	-	TRBJ2-3	TGTGCCAGCACATCCCGACAGTTCACAGATACGCAGTATTTT	CASTSRQFTDTQYF
TRBV3-1/TRBV3-2	-	TRBD1	TRBJ1-1	TGTGCCAGCAGCCACTTACAGGGGGGGACTGAAGCTTTCTTT	CASSHLQGGTEAFF
TRBV5-5	-	-	TRBJ2-1	TGTGCCAGCAGCTTTCAGGTGAACTCCTACAATGAGCAGTTCTTC	CASSFQVNSYNEQFF
TRBV7-3	-	-	TRBJ2-1	TGTGCCAGCAGCATCCGGACTAACAACAATGAGCAGTTCTTC	CASSIRTNNNEQFF
TRBV5-4	-	-	TRBJ2-3	TGTGCCAGCAGCTTGAGGCTTGGGGGGGGGCATGATACGCAGTATTTT	CASSLRLGGGHDTQYF
TRBV10-2	-	-	TRBJ2-3	TGCGCCAGCAGTGAGGGGAGGTCCAAGACAGTCTTCCTACTAGGCACAGATACGCAGTATTTT	CASSEGRSKTVFLLGTDTQYF
TRBV18	-	-	TRBJ2-6	TGTGCCAGCTCGCCCCAGTCTGGGGCCAACGTCCTGACTTTC	CASSPQSGANVLTF
TRBV30	once	TRBD2	TRBJ2-3	TGTGCCTGGATCGAGCGGGGGGGCACAGATACGCAGTATTTT	CAWIERGGTDTQYF
TRBV5-1	once	-	TRBJ2-5	TGCGCCAGCAGAGGGCAGGGGAGCGGACGAGAGACCCAGTACTTC	CASRGQGSGRETQYF
TRBV6-2/TRBV6-3	-	TRBD1	TRBJ2-7	TGTGCCAGCAGTCGGGACAGGAAGGGGCAGTACTTC	CASSRDRKGQYF
TRBV5-1	-	-	TRBJ2-5	TGCGCCAGCAGCTTGGGAGGCGGCGGTCAAGAGACCCAGTACTTC	CASSLGGGGQETQYF
TRBV29-1	-	TRBD1	TRBJ1-2	TGCAGCGTCCCCGGGGGCGGATACAGGGGCCGAGGCTACACCTTC	CSVPGGGYRGRGYTF
TRBV19	-	TRBD1	TRBJ2-2	TGTGCCAGTAATCCTCCGGGACAGGGGATCGCAGGGGAGCTGTTTTTT	CASNPPGQGIAGELFF
TRBV5-1	-	-	TRBJ1-1	TGCGCCAGCAGCGGGGGCGTGAACACTGAAGCTTTCTTT	CASSGGVNTEAFF
TRBV4-1	-	TRBD2	TRBJ2-1	TGCGCCAGCAGCCAACGGGGTAGCGGGGCTATAAATGAGCAGTTCTTC	CASSQRGSGAINEQFF
TRBV5-1	-	-	TRBJ1-1	TGCGCCAGCAGCTCGGTTCAAAACACTGAAGCTTTCTTT	CASSSVQNTEAFF
TRBV5-1	-	TRBD1	TRBJ2-1	TGCGCCAGCAGCCAAGGACAGGGGGGCCGAGGGTACAATGAGCAGTTCTTC	CASSQGQGGRGYNEQFF
TRBV9	-	-	TRBJ2-7	TGTGCCAGCAGCGCGTCGGTTGGGCGTGACTACGAGCAGTACTTC	CASSASVGRDYEQYF
TRBV27	-	-	TRBJ1-1	TGTGCCAGCAGCCTAGGGGGTGTGGTGAACACTGAAGCTTTCTTT	CASSLGGVVNTEAFF
TRBV6-1	-	-	TRBJ2-1	TGTGCCAGCAGTGAATGGAGGGCAGACAATGAGCAGTTCTTC	CASSEWRADNEQFF
TRBV19	-	TRBD1	TRBJ1-5	TGTGCCAGTAGTACCCCGGGACAGGGTGATCAGCCCCAGCATTTT	CASSTPGQGDQPQHF
TRBV11-2	-	-	TRBJ2-7	TGTGCCAGCAGCTTATGGGTTGGGGCCCTCTCCTACGAGCAGTACTTC	CASSLWVGALSYEQYF
TRBV10-2	once	-	TRBJ2-1	TGCGCCAGCAGTGCCGGTAACGATGAGCAGTTCTTC	CASSAGNDEQFF
TRBV7-3	-	-	TRBJ2-1	TGTGCCAGCAGCTTCGGTAACTACAATGAGCAGTTCTTC	CASSFGNYNEQFF
TRBV11-2	-	-	TRBJ1-3	TGTGCCAGCAGCCCCAAACGGACAGTCACTGGAAACACCATATATTTT	CASSPKRTVTGNTIYF
TRBV3-1/TRBV3-2	-	-	TRBJ1-4	TGTGCCAGCAGCCAAAGAGGGGAAAAACTGTTTTTT	CASSQRGEKLFF
TRBV19	-	TRBD1	TRBJ1-6	TGTGCCAGTAGTATAGATCGGGACAGGGCTACACCCCTCCACTTT	CASSIDRDRATPLHF
TRBV9	-	-	TRBJ1-3	TGTGCCAGCAGCGAAAGCAGGGGCTCTGGAAACACCATATATTTT	CASSESRGSGNTIYF
TRBV5-1	few	TRBD1	TRBJ2-2	TGCGCCAGCAGCTTGGAGGGGACAGGGGGCACCGGGGAGCTGTTTTTT	CASSLEGTGGTGELFF
TRBV4-1	-	-	TRBJ2-7	TGCGCCAGCAGCCAAGACCACAGGGAGCAATACGAGCAGTACTTC	CASSQDHREQYEQYF
TRBV5-5	-	-	TRBJ1-1	TGTGCCAGCAGCTTATGGGGAGGTAGAACTGAAGCTTTCTTT	CASSLWGGRTEAFF
TRBV3-1/TRBV3-2	-	-	TRBJ2-2	TGTGCCAGCAGCTCACTAGGGTTTATTACCGGGGAGCTGTTTTTT	CASSSLGFITGELFF
TRBV30	-	-	TRBJ1-2	TGTGCCTGGAGTGTTGCGCGGACATATGGCTACACCTTC	CAWSVARTYGYTF
TRBV3-1/TRBV3-2	-	TRBD1	TRBJ1-6	TGTGCCAGCAGCCAAGCGGCAGGGGGCGGTTCACCCCTCCACTTT	CASSQAAGGGSPLHF